This entry features one T cell receptor (beta chain) sequence. The antigen remains undetermined. These data come from a study of cytomegalovirus exposure and HLA in healthy donors. Study findings and constraints: Some TCR beta chains (about 170 of them) were listed as cytomegalovirus-associated. For most TCR sequences rarity was the rule, although some public TCRs occurred in many donors.

V trimming: 0 bases; J trimming: 6 bases; junction bases outside the gene matches: 9. From germline, CDR1 is SGHTS and CDR2 YDEGEE. There are 16 residues in the CDR3. TCRdb's table, derived via immunoSEQ multiplex PCR, lists solely in-frame clones and lacks some. The repertoire holds tens of thousands of clones, with approximately 96% as singletons. Sequences were obtained from PBMCs. The receptor was isolated from a man between 18 and 29 years old in good health and CMV-seropositive. This sequence joins TRBV5-8 and TRBJ1-5, with TRBD1 matching 7 bases. Here the CDR3 reads CASSLATGARGQPQHF. CDR3 bases: TGTGCCAGCAGCTTGGCCACAGGGGCTCGTGGTCAGCCCCAGCATTTT.